One and the same sample provided the 29 T cell receptor beta chains below, sequenced in a study of glioma-infiltrating T cells after dendritic cell vaccination. Time point meaning: after dendritic cell vaccination, including at tumor progression/relapse. TCRdb's copy holds only in-frame clones and misses some; the assay was immunoSEQ multiplex PCR. Among 50,000 to 60,000 clones, about 79% were seen once, and the ten largest hold 15% to 19%. Material: blood, obtained after dendritic cell vaccination. The receptors originated from a human donor with glioblastoma.

The chain has TRBV7-9 and TRBJ2-2, with D unresolved. The CDR3 is made up of 13 amino acids. Germline V gives CDR1 SEHNR, CDR2 FQNEAQ (reference sequence). V was trimmed by 5 bases and J by 4 bases, leaving 8 bases between them. CDR3: CASSLPGTGELFF. CDR3 DNA: TGTGCCAGCAGCCTTCCGGGCACCGGGGAGCTGTTTTTT.

This chain connects TRBV30 to TRBJ2-5, with 13 bases identical to TRBD2. Germline loops: CDR1 GTSNPN, CDR2 SVGIG (reference sequence). CDR3 length: 18 residues. V dropped 5 bases and J dropped 4; count of bases not matched to a gene: 16. DNA for the CDR3: TGTGCCTGGGCCCCCGGACTAGCGGGGGCCGAAGGAATAGAGACCCAGTACTTC. As protein: CAWAPGLAGAEGIETQYF.

J is TRBJ1-1 and V is TRBV6-1; a weak D match, TRBD1 (6 bases). CDR3 length: 15 amino acids. Trimming shortened V by 3 bases and J by 5 bases, and 16 bases separated the two germline ends. The V gene's germline CDR1 is MNHNS and CDR2 SASEGT. As DNA, the CDR3 is TGTGCCAGCAGTGACATTGTGGGGGCGAGAACTGAAGCTTTCTTT. Its protein product is CASSDIVGARTEAFF.

In DNA, the CDR3 is TGTGCCAGTAGTATAAATCTAGGACAAGAGACCCAGTACTTC. This sequence encodes CASSINLGQETQYF. The genes are TRBV19 and TRBJ2-5; D gene uncertain. V lost 2 bases and J 2 bases, leaving 9 bases between the germline ends. CDR1 is LNHDA, CDR2 SQIVND, per germline (reference sequence). The CDR3 has 14 residues. Full variable domain (rest looked up from reference TRBV19 and TRBJ2-5): DGGITQSPKYLFRKEGQNVTLSCEQNLNHDAMYWYRQDPGQGLRLIYYSQIVNDFQKGDIAEGYSVSREKKESFPLTVTSAQKNPTAFYLCASSINLGQETQYFGPGTRLLVL.

The rearrangement uses TRBV2 and TRBJ1-2, with D hard to call. V dropped 3 bases and J dropped 7 bases, with 21 bases sitting between them. CDR1 is SNHLY and CDR2 is FYNNEI in the germline V gene. The CDR3 covers 16 residues. CDR3 in DNA: TGTGCCAGCAGTGATCCTCGGCAGGATGTTCTATTTGGCTACACCTTC. As protein: CASSDPRQDVLFGYTF.

This clone was recorded only once. The rearrangement joins TRBV7-9 to TRBJ1-1; D not resolved. The CDR3 runs to 14 residues. Germline loops: CDR1 SEHNR, CDR2 FQNEAQ (reference sequence). Trimming shortened V by 1 base and J by 0 bases, and 6 bases separated the two germline ends. For the CDR3, the DNA is TGTGCCAGCAGCTTAGAGACAATGAACACTGAAGCTTTCTTT. Translation: CASSLETMNTEAFF.

CDR3 in DNA: TGTGCCAGCAGTCCTAGCGGGGGGGCTGAAGATACGCAGTATTTT. This translates into CASSPSGGAEDTQYF. The chain combines TRBV7-2 with TRBJ2-3; 12 bases agree with TRBD2. In germline, CDR1 is SGHTA, CDR2 FQGNSA. Trimming at V came to 6 bases and at J to 5 bases, leaving 6 bases not matched to a gene. This CDR3 comprises 15 residues.

This rearrangement joins TRBV19 to TRBJ2-1; D is unresolved. CDR3 length: 15 amino acids. Per the germline V gene, CDR1 is LNHDA and CDR2 is SQIVND (reference sequence). Trimming removed 7 bases at V and 0 bases at J, with 13 bases between. CDR3 DNA sequence: TGTGCCAGTAAAAGCCGTAGGAGCTCCTACAATGAGCAGTTCTTC. This gives the protein CASKSRRSSYNEQFF.

V is TRBV7-9 and J is TRBJ1-2; TRBD1 might be the D (6 bases). V was cut by 5 bases and J by 7 bases, with 17 bases left in between. The CDR3 is 14 residues long. Germline CDR1 and CDR2: SEHNR and FQNEAQ (reference sequence). The CDR3 region has the DNA TGTGCCAGCAGCCCCTACGGGGTGGGGGCTGGCTACACCTTC. Translation gives CASSPYGVGAGYTF.

The gene calls are TRBV4-2 and TRBJ1-5; no clear D gene. Trimming shortened V by 0 bases and J by 6 bases, and 9 bases separated the two germline ends. CDR1 LGHNA and CDR2 YNFKEQ come from the germline V gene. This CDR3 has 14 amino acids. CDR3 loop: CASSQDMASQPQHF. In DNA form, the CDR3 reads TGTGCCAGCAGCCAAGATATGGCCTCTCAGCCCCAGCATTTT.

V is TRBV5-1 and J is TRBJ2-3, with 7 bases identical to TRBD2. This CDR3 is 15 amino acids long. Germline V gene data show CDR1 as SGHRS and CDR2 as YFSETQ. The V segment lost 0 bases and the J segment 5 bases; nucleotides outside the gene matches: 6. The chain's CDR3 is CASSLGLAVGDTQYF. CDR3 nucleotide sequence: TGCGCCAGCAGCTTGGGGCTAGCGGTGGGAGATACGCAGTATTTT.

This clone appeared a single time. The gene calls are TRBV6-1 and TRBJ1-3; D remains unclear. Germline V CDR1 and CDR2: MNHNS, SASEGT. This CDR3 comprises 14 residues. Between the trimmed V and J ends, which lost 5 bases and 0 bases, there was a span of 8 bases. The chain's CDR3 is CASSPGDSGNTIYF. The CDR3 DNA reads as TGTGCCAGCAGTCCCGGAGACTCTGGAAACACCATATATTTT.

V and J are TRBV10-3 and TRBJ1-1, with 7 bases aligning to TRBD1. Germline CDR1 ENHRY, CDR2 SYGVKD. Trimming removed 1 base from V and 5 bases from J; junction bases left unmatched: 1. The length of the CDR3 is 13 residues. The DNA of the CDR3 is TGTGCCATCAGTGAGTTACAGGGGACTGAAGCTTTCTTT. Translated, it gives CAISELQGTEAFF.

This rearrangement joins TRBV2 to TRBJ2-2; a possible D gene is TRBD1 (5 bases). Germline-derived CDR1 and CDR2 are SNHLY and FYNNEI. V was cut by 3 bases and J by 3 bases, with 5 bases left in between. The CDR3 sequence is 13 residues long. CDR3 sequence (DNA): TGTGCCAGCAGTGACAGGGACACCGGGGAGCTGTTTTTT. This codes for CASSDRDTGELFF.

V is TRBV25-1 and J is TRBJ1-4, with D possibly matching TRBD1 (5 bases). The germline V gene has CDR1 MGHDK and CDR2 SYGVNS. Trimming cost V 2 bases and J 12 bases, with 10 bases left between them. CDR3 length equals 12 residues. The CDR3 loop reads CASSEPPGQLFF. CDR3 sequence (DNA): TGTGCCAGCAGTGAACCCCCAGGGCAACTGTTTTTT.

This sequence joins TRBV5-1 and TRBJ1-2; unclear D gene. CDR1 and CDR2 (germline): SGHRS, YFSETQ. The ends were cut back, 0 bases at V and 6 bases at J, with 24 bases in the middle. CDR3 length: 18 residues. The CDR3 protein is CASSLAVVAAQSFDGYTF. CDR3 nucleotides: TGCGCCAGCAGCTTGGCCGTAGTCGCCGCACAGTCGTTCGATGGCTACACCTTC.

This sequence joins TRBV9 and TRBJ1-3; possible D gene TRBD1, 5 bases. The CDR3 length is 16 residues. Trimming shortened V by 1 base and J by 3 bases, and 14 bases separated the two germline ends. Per germline, CDR1 SGDLS and CDR2 YYNGEE. The DNA for the CDR3 is TGTGCCAGCAGCGTAACTACGAGCGGGGGTGGAAACACCATATATTTT. Translated: CASSVTTSGGGNTIYF.

In DNA form, the CDR3 reads TGCGCCAGCAGCTTGGACTCCATCACAGATACGCAGTATTTT. Translation: CASSLDSITDTQYF. This chain links TRBV5-1 with TRBJ2-3; no reliable D call. This CDR3 region has 14 residues. Germline V gene data show CDR1 as SGHRS and CDR2 as YFSETQ. With 0 bases removed from V and 2 bases from J, the gap between germline ends came to 7 bases.

The J gene is TRBJ2-1, the V gene TRBV2; no clear D. The CDR3 covers 15 residues. Germline loops: CDR1 SNHLY, CDR2 FYNNEI. With 1 base removed from V and 3 bases from J, the gap between germline ends came to 10 bases. This CDR3 is CASSEGWSSYNEQFF. The DNA for the CDR3 is TGTGCCAGCAGTGAAGGGTGGTCGAGCTACAATGAGCAGTTCTTC.

The chain is built from TRBV6-4 and TRBJ2-1; 9 bases are shared with TRBD2. V was pared by 0 bases and J by 5 bases, with 5 bases of the junction left unmatched. Germline V gene lookup returns CDR1 MRHNA and CDR2 SNTAGT. The CDR3 spans 16 residues. CDR3 in amino acids: CASSDSLAGEHNEQFF. CDR3 nucleotides: TGTGCCAGCAGTGACTCCTTAGCGGGGGAGCACAATGAGCAGTTCTTC.

The CDR3 loop reads CASSSIGTALNYGYTF. In nucleotides, the CDR3 is TGTGCCAGCAGCTCCATCGGGACAGCCCTCAACTATGGCTACACCTTC. The chain links TRBV7-9 to TRBJ1-2, with 7 bases aligning to TRBD1. Germline assignment: CDR1 SEHNR and CDR2 FQNEAQ (reference sequence). With 4 bases clipped from V and 2 bases from J, the junction kept 10 bases outside the gene matches. The CDR3 contains 16 residues.

The count of this clone is one. This chain connects TRBV7-2 to TRBJ2-3; 14 bases match TRBD2. Germline CDR1 is SGHTA and CDR2 is FQGNSA. The CDR3 has 18 amino acids. Trimming cost V 4 bases and J 2 bases; bases outside gene matches: 8. CDR3 DNA: TGTGCCAGCAGCTGGACTAGCGGGGGGACCCCTTCCACAGATACGCAGTATTTT. It yields the protein CASSWTSGGTPSTDTQYF. Full variable domain (outside the CDR3, taken from reference TRBV7-2 and TRBJ2-3): GAGVSQSPSNKVTEKGKDVELRCDPISGHTALYWYRQSLGQGLEFLIYFQGNSAPDKSGLPSDRFSAERTGGSVSTLTIQRTQQEDSAVYLCASSWTSGGTPSTDTQYFGPGTRLTVL.

The V call is TRBV4-1, the J call TRBJ1-2; a possible D gene is TRBD1 (5 bases). Germline loops: CDR1 MGHRA, CDR2 YSYEKL. V shed 5 bases and J shed 0 bases, with 16 bases lying between them. The CDR3 runs 16 residues. The CDR3, as DNA: TGCGCCAGCAGCGGGACCGGGGGGGAAGCTAACTATGGCTACACCTTC. This sequence encodes CASSGTGGEANYGYTF.

The chain combines TRBV13 with TRBJ2-7; 7 nucleotides line up with TRBD1. The germline CDR1 and CDR2 sequences are PRHDT and FYEKMQ (reference sequence). The CDR3 length is 13 residues. V trimming: 5 bases; J trimming: 4 bases; junction bases outside the gene matches: 5. As DNA, the CDR3 is TGTGCCAGCAGCACAGAGGGACAGTACGAGCAGTACTTC. The encoded protein is CASSTEGQYEQYF.

In this sample, this clone turned up a few times. The V call is TRBV11-3, the J call TRBJ1-6; tentative D call: TRBD1 (5 bases). The CDR3 runs 16 residues. With 4 bases removed from V and 5 bases from J, the gap between germline ends came to 15 bases. Germline V gives CDR1 SGHNT, CDR2 YENEEA. CDR3 in amino acids: CASSSTRGLNNSPLHF. DNA of the CDR3: TGTGCCAGCAGCTCCACACGGGGACTCAATAATTCACCCCTCCACTTT. The whole variable domain, remainder taken from reference TRBV11-3 and TRBJ1-6, is EAGVVQSPRYKIIEKKQPVAFWCNPISGHNTLYWYLQNLGQGPELLIRYENEEAVDDSQLPKDRFSAERLKGVDSTLKIQPAELGDSAVYLCASSSTRGLNNSPLHFGNGTRLTVT.

The rearrangement joins TRBV5-4 to TRBJ2-7, with D tentatively TRBD1 (5 bases). The CDR3 loop spans 14 amino acids. CDR1 SGHNT and CDR2 YYREEE come from the germline V gene (reference sequence). The V end was cut by 2 bases, the J end by 5 bases, with 14 bases between. This CDR3 reads CASSFRGLRNEQYF. The CDR3 DNA is TGTGCCAGCAGCTTTAGGGGTCTCCGGAACGAGCAGTACTTC.

CDR3 region: CASSEAGQGAGEQFF. In DNA, the CDR3 is TGCGCCAGCAGTGAGGCTGGACAGGGGGCCGGTGAGCAGTTCTTC. The V and J genes are TRBV10-1 and TRBJ2-1; 11 bases align to TRBD1. The germline gives CDR1 WNHNN, CDR2 SYGVQD (reference sequence). The CDR3 is made up of 15 amino acids. Trimming at V came to 2 bases and at J to 9 bases, leaving 6 bases not matched to a gene.

The V and J genes are TRBV10-3 and TRBJ2-3; D is perhaps TRBD1 (5 bases). CDR1 is ENHRY, CDR2 SYGVKD, per germline. V shed 10 bases and J shed 0 bases, with 8 bases lying between them. This CDR3 has 12 residues. DNA for the CDR3: TGTGCCAGCGGACACAGCACAGATACGCAGTATTTT. Its protein is CASGHSTDTQYF.

The rearrangement links TRBV6-5 to TRBJ2-3; D is possibly TRBD2 (6 bases). This CDR3 spans 14 amino acids. Germline CDR1 MNHEY, CDR2 SVGAGI. Deletions cut 6 bases from V and 3 bases from J, with 13 bases between. The CDR3 DNA follows: TGTGCCAGCAGGGCCGGGACTCAGACAGATACGCAGTATTTT. It translates to CASRAGTQTDTQYF.